This T cell receptor beta chain was captured in a study of blood T cell repertoires in COVID-19. Study in general: Whether acute or convalescent, the COVID-19 samples came from the United States, Italy and Spain. T cells, B-cell-depleted T cells, or PBMCs supplied cDNA or gDNA.

V lost 2 bases and J lost 0, with 11 bases in between. The CDR3 is made up of 16 amino acids. Germline CDR1 reads SGHTA; CDR2 reads FQGNSA. This table comes from immunoSEQ multiplex PCR, and its TCRdb copy is limited to in-frame clones, with some not included. The sample holds about 120,000 clones; about four fifths are singletons and the top ten take 3% to 4.5%. The source material was peripheral blood. The chain joins TRBV7-2 to TRBJ1-3, with no clear D. This sequence originates from a woman older than 75 with acute or convalescent COVID-19. The CDR3 sequence is CASSLRTGSSGNTIYF. For the CDR3, the DNA is TGTGCCAGCAGCTTAAGGACGGGGAGCTCTGGAAACACCATATATTTT.